Here is one TCR beta chain with its context. The sample comes from a study of T cell responses to AZD1222 COVID-19 vaccine. The repertoire was sequenced with immunoSEQ multiplex PCR; TCRdb's copy has only in-frame clones and lacks some. In the table there are about 180,000 clones, just over 90% of which are singletons. This CDR3 contains 14 residues. V was cut by 4 bases and J by 6 bases, with 15 bases left in between. In germline, CDR1 is GTSNPN, CDR2 SVGIG (reference sequence). The sequence came from an adult in good health. The chain links TRBV30 to TRBJ1-4; a weak D match, TRBD1 (6 bases). The input for sequencing was peripheral blood, taken on day 0 of AZD1222 vaccination. CDR3 sequence: CAWTPPGADEKLFF. The CDR3 coding sequence is TGTGCCTGGACGCCCCCGGGGGCGGATGAAAAACTGTTTTTT.